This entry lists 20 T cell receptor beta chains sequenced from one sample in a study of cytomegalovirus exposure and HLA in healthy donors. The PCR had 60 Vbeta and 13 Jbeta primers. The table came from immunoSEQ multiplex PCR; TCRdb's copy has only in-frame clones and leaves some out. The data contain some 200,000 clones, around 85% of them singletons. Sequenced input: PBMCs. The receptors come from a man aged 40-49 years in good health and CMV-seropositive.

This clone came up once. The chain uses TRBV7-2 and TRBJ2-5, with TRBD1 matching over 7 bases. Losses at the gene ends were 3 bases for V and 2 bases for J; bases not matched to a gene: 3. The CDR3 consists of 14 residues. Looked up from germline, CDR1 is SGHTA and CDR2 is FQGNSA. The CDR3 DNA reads TGTGCCAGCAGCTTCCTGGACAGGCAAGAGACCCAGTACTTC. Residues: CASSFLDRQETQYF. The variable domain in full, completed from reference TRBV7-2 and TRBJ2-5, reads GAGVSQSPSNKVTEKGKDVELRCDPISGHTALYWYRQSLGQGLEFLIYFQGNSAPDKSGLPSDRFSAERTGGSVSTLTIQRTQQEDSAVYLCASSFLDRQETQYFGPGTRLLVL.

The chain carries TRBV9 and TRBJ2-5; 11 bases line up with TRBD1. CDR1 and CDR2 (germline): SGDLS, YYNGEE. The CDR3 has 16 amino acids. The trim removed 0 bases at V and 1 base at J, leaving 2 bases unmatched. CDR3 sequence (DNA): TGTGCCAGCAGCGTAGAGGGGACAGGGGGCCAAGAGACCCAGTACTTC. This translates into CASSVEGTGGQETQYF.

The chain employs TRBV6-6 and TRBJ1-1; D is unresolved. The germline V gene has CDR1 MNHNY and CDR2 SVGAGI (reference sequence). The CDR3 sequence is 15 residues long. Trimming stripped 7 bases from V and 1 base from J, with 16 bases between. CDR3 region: CASNPPGRRNTEAFF. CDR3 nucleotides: TGTGCCAGCAACCCACCGGGGAGAAGGAACACTGAAGCTTTCTTT.

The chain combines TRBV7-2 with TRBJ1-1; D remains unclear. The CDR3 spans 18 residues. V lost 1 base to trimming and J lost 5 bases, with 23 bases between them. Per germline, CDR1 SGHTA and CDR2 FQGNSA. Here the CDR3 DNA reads TGTGCCAGCAGCTTAGGGAGATCGACCGGTCGTACATGGACTGAAGCTTTCTTT. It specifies CASSLGRSTGRTWTEAFF.

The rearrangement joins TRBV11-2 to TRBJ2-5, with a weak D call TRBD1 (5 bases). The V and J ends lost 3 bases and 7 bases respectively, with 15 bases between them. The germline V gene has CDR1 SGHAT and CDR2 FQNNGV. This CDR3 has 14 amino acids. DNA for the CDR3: TGTGCCAGCAGCTTTTTGACAGTTCAGGGGACCCAGTACTTC. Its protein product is CASSFLTVQGTQYF.

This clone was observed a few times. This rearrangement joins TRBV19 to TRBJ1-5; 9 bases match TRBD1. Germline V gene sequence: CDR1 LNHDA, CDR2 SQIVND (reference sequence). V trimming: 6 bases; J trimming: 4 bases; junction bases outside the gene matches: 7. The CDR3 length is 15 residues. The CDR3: CASRLTGGENQPQHF. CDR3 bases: TGTGCCAGTAGACTAACAGGGGGCGAGAATCAGCCCCAGCATTTT.

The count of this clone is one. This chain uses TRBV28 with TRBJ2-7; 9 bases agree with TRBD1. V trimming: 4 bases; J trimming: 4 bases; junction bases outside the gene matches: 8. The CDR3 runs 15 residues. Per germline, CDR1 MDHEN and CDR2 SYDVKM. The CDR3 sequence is CASSSSGQGKYEQYF. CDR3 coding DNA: TGTGCCAGCAGTTCCTCCGGACAGGGGAAGTACGAGCAGTACTTC. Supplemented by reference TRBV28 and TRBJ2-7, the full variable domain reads DVKVTQSSRYLVKRTGEKVFLECVQDMDHENMFWYRQDPGLGLRLIYFSYDVKMKEKGDIPEGYSVSREKKERFSLILESASTNQTSMYLCASSSSGQGKYEQYFGPGTRLTVT.

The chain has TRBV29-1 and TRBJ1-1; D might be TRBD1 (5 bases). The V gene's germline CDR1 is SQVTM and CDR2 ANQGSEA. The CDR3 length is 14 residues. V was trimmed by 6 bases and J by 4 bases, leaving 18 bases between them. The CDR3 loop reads CSVPAAGPLTEAFF. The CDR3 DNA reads TGCAGCGTGCCTGCGGCGGGACCTCTCACTGAAGCTTTCTTT.

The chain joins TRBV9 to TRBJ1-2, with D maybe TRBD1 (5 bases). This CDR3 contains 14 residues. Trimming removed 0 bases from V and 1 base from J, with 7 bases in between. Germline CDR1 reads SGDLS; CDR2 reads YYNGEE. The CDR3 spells CASSVGDSNYGYTF. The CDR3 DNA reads TGTGCCAGCAGCGTAGGCGACAGTAACTATGGCTACACCTTC.

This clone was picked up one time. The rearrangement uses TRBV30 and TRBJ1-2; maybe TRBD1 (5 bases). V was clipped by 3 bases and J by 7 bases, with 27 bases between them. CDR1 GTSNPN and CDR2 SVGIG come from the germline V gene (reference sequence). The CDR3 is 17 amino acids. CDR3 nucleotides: TGTGCCTGGAGCACGATACGGATGACGCCGTGGAGGGGTGGCTACACCTTC. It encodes CAWSTIRMTPWRGGYTF.

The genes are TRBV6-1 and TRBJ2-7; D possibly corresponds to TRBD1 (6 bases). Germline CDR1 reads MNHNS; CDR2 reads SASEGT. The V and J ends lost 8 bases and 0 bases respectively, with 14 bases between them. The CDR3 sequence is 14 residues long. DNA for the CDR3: TGTGCCAGCGGTCAGGGGCCCAGCTCCTACGAGCAGTACTTC. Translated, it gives CASGQGPSSYEQYF.

CDR3 in amino acids: CASSPGQPTFATNEKLFF. DNA of the CDR3: TGTGCCAGCAGTCCCGGACAGCCTACCTTTGCAACTAATGAAAAACTGTTTTTT. The rearrangement joins TRBV27 to TRBJ1-4; tentative D call: TRBD1 (6 bases). Germline values: CDR1 MNHEY, CDR2 SMNVEV (reference sequence). The CDR3 extends over 18 amino acids. V was trimmed by 5 bases and J by 0 bases, leaving 19 bases between them. Combining the CDR3 with reference TRBV27 and TRBJ1-4 gives the whole variable domain EAQVTQNPRYLITVTGKKLTVTCSQNMNHEYMSWYRQDPGLGLRQIYYSMNVEVTDKGDVPEGYKVSRKEKRNFPLILESPSPNQTSLYFCASSPGQPTFATNEKLFFGSGTQLSVL.

The CDR3: CATRAGVNTGELFF. In nucleotides, the CDR3 is TGTGCCACAAGGGCGGGGGTTAACACCGGGGAGCTGTTTTTT. The rearrangement joins TRBV6-5 to TRBJ2-2; 7 positions agree with TRBD2. This CDR3 is 14 amino acids long. In germline, CDR1 is MNHEY, CDR2 SVGAGI. Germline trimming cut 10 bases from V and 2 bases from J; bases unmatched to any gene: 7.

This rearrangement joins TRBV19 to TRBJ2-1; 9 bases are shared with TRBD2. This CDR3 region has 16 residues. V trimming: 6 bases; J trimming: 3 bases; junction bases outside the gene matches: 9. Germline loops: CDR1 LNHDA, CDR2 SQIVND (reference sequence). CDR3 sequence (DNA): TGTGCCAGTAGAGACGCGGGGGGGGCTAACTACAATGAGCAGTTCTTC. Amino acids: CASRDAGGANYNEQFF.

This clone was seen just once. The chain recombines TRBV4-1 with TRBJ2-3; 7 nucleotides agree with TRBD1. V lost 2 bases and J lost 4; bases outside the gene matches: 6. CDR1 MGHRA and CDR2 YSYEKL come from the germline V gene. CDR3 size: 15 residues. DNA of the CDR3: TGCGCCAGCAGCCAATCTCGACAGGGAGCAGATACGCAGTATTTT. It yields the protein CASSQSRQGADTQYF.

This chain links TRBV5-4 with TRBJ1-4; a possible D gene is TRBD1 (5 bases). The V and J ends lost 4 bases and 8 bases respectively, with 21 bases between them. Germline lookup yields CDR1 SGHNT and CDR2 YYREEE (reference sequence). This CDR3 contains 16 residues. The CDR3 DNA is TGTGCCAGCAGCCCGCGGGACCTCCACGGGCAGGAAAAACTGTTTTTT. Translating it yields CASSPRDLHGQEKLFF.

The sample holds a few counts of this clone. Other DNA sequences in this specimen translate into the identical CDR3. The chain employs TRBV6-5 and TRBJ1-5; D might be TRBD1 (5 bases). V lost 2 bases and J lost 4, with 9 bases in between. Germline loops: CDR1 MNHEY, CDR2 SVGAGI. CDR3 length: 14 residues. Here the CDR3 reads CASSYRGGNQPQHF. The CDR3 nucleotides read TGTGCCAGCAGTTACAGGGGAGGAAATCAGCCCCAGCATTTT.

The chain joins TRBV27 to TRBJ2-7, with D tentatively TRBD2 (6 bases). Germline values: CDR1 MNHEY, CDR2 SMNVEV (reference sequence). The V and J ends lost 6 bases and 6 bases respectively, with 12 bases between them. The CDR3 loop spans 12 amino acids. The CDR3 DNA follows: TGTGCCAGCAGCCTTCAGGGAGGCGAGCAGTACTTC. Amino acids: CASSLQGGEQYF.

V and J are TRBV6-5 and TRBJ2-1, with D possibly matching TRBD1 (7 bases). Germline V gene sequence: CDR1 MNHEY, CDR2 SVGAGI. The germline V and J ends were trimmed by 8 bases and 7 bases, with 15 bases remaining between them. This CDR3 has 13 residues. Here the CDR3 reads CASGRGEVNEQFF. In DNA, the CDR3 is TGTGCCAGCGGCAGGGGGGAGGTAAATGAGCAGTTCTTC.

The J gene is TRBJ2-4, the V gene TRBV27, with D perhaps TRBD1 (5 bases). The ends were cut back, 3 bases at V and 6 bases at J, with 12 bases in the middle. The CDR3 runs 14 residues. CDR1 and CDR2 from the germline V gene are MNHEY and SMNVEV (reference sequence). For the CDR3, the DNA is TGTGCCAGCAGTTTTGGTCAGGGCGGAAACATTCAGTACTTC. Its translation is CASSFGQGGNIQYF.